This paragraph reports one TCR beta chain. V shed 2 bases, J shed 5 bases, and the junction held 12 bases outside the gene matches. Germline V gene data show CDR1 as SGDLS and CDR2 as YYNGEE. This CDR3 region has 17 residues. Study processing details: Estimated nucleated cell counts came from reference gene primer amplification. The assay was immunoSEQ multiplex PCR, and TCRdb's table has in-frame clones only and misses some. The DNA gave D and trimming, while V, J and clone size come from that table. The sample consists of roughly 200,000 clones, around 87% of them appearing once. These data come from a study of blood T cell repertoires in COVID-19. Study context: Both acute and convalescent COVID-19 samples were obtained from the United States, Italy and Spain. The analysed material was cDNA or gDNA that came from T cells, B-cell-depleted T cells, or PBMCs.

The material sequenced was peripheral blood. The TCR comes from a man aged 35 to 55 with active or convalescent COVID-19. The chain recombines TRBV9 with TRBJ2-5; 10 bases map to TRBD2. CDR3: CASSVGLLAGAMETQYF. In DNA, the CDR3 is TGTGCCAGCAGCGTGGGACTCCTAGCGGGGGCGATGGAGACCCAGTACTTC.